Sequencing of this T cell receptor beta chain was carried out in a study of cytomegalovirus exposure and HLA in healthy donors. When sampled, the donors appeared nominally healthy, though they likely had unrecorded immune exposures. From germline, CDR1 is GTSNPN and CDR2 SVGIG (reference sequence). The V end lost 2 bases, the J end lost 6 bases, and 13 bases lay between the germline ends. This CDR3 region has 14 residues. The PCR made use of 60 Vbeta and 13 Jbeta primers. Profiled with immunoSEQ multiplex PCR; TCRdb holds only in-frame clones, not every one. In the table there are some 180,000 clones, 70% to 80% of which are singletons.

Sequenced input: PBMCs. The V and J genes are TRBV30 and TRBJ2-2, with TRBD2 as a possible D gene (5 bases). This TCR derives from a man younger than 35 in good health and CMV-seronegative. The CDR3 here is CAWSLGVAAGELFF. The DNA for the CDR3 is TGTGCCTGGAGTCTCGGGGTGGCAGCCGGGGAGCTGTTTTTT.